These 11 T cell receptor beta chains were all obtained from the same sample, sequenced in a study of blood T cell repertoires in COVID-19. Repertoires were generated with immunoSEQ multiplex PCR, while TCRdb's copy carries only in-frame clones and drops some. The sample carries around 170,000 clones, 80% to 90% recorded once. Material: peripheral blood. Source of these receptors: a man aged 50-60 years with active or convalescent COVID-19.

This clone was found a few times. The chain employs TRBV2 and TRBJ1-5; unclear D gene. The germline V gene has CDR1 SNHLY and CDR2 FYNNEI. The CDR3 consists of 13 residues. V was cut by 6 bases and J by 5 bases, with 11 bases left in between. CDR3 nucleotide sequence: TGTGCCAGCAGACCCAACCGAGATCAGCCCCAGCATTTT. It specifies CASRPNRDQPQHF.

V is TRBV30 and J is TRBJ2-2; 7 nucleotides align to TRBD1. This CDR3 is 13 amino acids long. V trimming: 2 bases; J trimming: 6 bases; junction bases outside the gene matches: 3. Germline V gives CDR1 GTSNPN, CDR2 SVGIG (reference sequence). CDR3 DNA: TGTGCCTGGAGTAGTCAGGGGGCCGGGGAGCTGTTTTTT. Amino acids: CAWSSQGAGELFF.

This chain joins TRBV3-1 (or the pseudogene TRBV3-2) and TRBJ1-5, with D perhaps TRBD1 (6 bases). Trimming took 5 bases from V and 0 from J, leaving 11 bases between them. From germline, CDR1 is LGHDT and CDR2 YNNKEL (reference sequence). This CDR3 has 15 residues. CDR3 bases: TGTGCCAGCAGCAGGGGGTCCTCTAGCAATCAGCCCCAGCATTTT. Protein: CASSRGSSSNQPQHF.

The chain recombines TRBV3-1 (or the pseudogene TRBV3-2) with TRBJ2-2, with a tentative D call TRBD2 (5 bases). The CDR3 runs to 19 residues. Per the germline V gene, CDR1 is LGHDT and CDR2 is YNNKEL (reference sequence). V was cut by 6 bases and J by 4 bases, with 27 bases left in between. CDR3 nucleotide sequence: TGTGCCAGCAGTCAGGTCCTGGGAAAGGGAGCTAGAGGCACCGGGGAGCTGTTTTTT. Protein product: CASSQVLGKGARGTGELFF.

V is TRBV6-5 and J is TRBJ1-2; 9 nucleotides line up with TRBD1. V was pared by 4 bases and J by 8 bases, with 11 bases of the junction left unmatched. The germline CDR1 and CDR2 sequences are MNHEY and SVGAGI. There are 15 residues in the CDR3. The CDR3 coding sequence is TGTGCCAGCAGTTCAACAGGGGGCACTCCTAGAGGCTACACCTTC. Its protein product is CASSSTGGTPRGYTF.

The rearrangement uses TRBV7-2 and TRBJ1-5, with D unresolved. The germline V and J ends were trimmed by 7 bases and 3 bases, with 10 bases remaining between them. CDR1 is SGHTA, CDR2 FQGNSA, per germline. The CDR3 consists of 13 residues. The CDR3 bases are TGTGCCAGCAACGGAGGGTACAATCAGCCCCAGCATTTT. Its translation: CASNGGYNQPQHF.

The chain links TRBV28 to TRBJ2-1; tentatively, D is TRBD1 (5 bases). Germline V gene lookup returns CDR1 MDHEN and CDR2 SYDVKM. Trimming pared 4 bases from V and 10 bases from J, leaving 11 bases between. The CDR3 has 12 residues. The CDR3 sequence: CASSYPPGEQFF. The CDR3 DNA sequence: TGTGCCAGCAGTTACCCCCCAGGGGAGCAGTTCTTC. The whole variable domain, filled in from reference TRBV28 and TRBJ2-1, reads DVKVTQSSRYLVKRTGEKVFLECVQDMDHENMFWYRQDPGLGLRLIYFSYDVKMKEKGDIPEGYSVSREKKERFSLILESASTNQTSMYLCASSYPPGEQFFGPGTRLTVL.

The chain couples TRBV28 to TRBJ2-1, with D hard to call. CDR3 size: 14 residues. V lost 3 bases and J 10 bases, leaving 16 bases between the germline ends. Germline CDR1 reads MDHEN; CDR2 reads SYDVKM. The CDR3: CASSFIFRSWEQFF. CDR3 sequence (DNA): TGTGCCAGCAGTTTTATTTTTCGGAGCTGGGAGCAGTTCTTC.

This chain uses TRBV2 with TRBJ1-1, with D possibly matching TRBD1 (5 bases). This CDR3 contains 13 residues. V lost 11 bases and J 1 base, leaving 14 bases between the germline ends. Germline CDR1 reads SNHLY; CDR2 reads FYNNEI. CDR3 in amino acids: CASKGLRNTEAFF. CDR3 DNA sequence: TGTGCCTCCAAGGGACTTCGGAACACTGAAGCTTTCTTT.

The chain couples TRBV2 to TRBJ1-5; D call uncertain. The length of the CDR3 is 13 residues. Looked up from germline, CDR1 is SNHLY and CDR2 is FYNNEI. V lost 1 base to trimming and J lost 3 bases, with 4 bases between them. CDR3 sequence (DNA): TGTGCCAGCAGTGAAGTCATCAATCAGCCCCAGCATTTT. Its translation: CASSEVINQPQHF.

The chain is built from TRBV3-1 (or the pseudogene TRBV3-2) and TRBJ2-2; D might be TRBD1 (6 bases). From germline, CDR1 is LGHDT and CDR2 YNNKEL (reference sequence). This CDR3 has 12 amino acids. Trimming removed 4 bases from V and 8 bases from J, with 8 bases in between. The CDR3 coding sequence is TGTGCCAGCAGCCTAGGACAGGGGGAGCTGTTTTTT. Protein: CASSLGQGELFF.